This T cell receptor (beta chain) stems from a study of blood T cell repertoires in COVID-19. Germline V gene lookup returns CDR1 SGDLS and CDR2 YYNGEE. This CDR3 has 12 residues. Trimming cost V 4 bases and J 7 bases, with 11 bases left between them. Data came from immunoSEQ multiplex PCR; TCRdb stores just in-frame clones and leaves some out. This table holds 400,000 to 450,000 clones, 88% found once. This sequence joins TRBV9 and TRBJ1-1; D may be TRBD1 (6 bases). This clonotype was obtained from a woman between 50 and 59 years old with COVID-19, enrolled during active disease. The sample taken for sequencing was peripheral blood. In DNA, the CDR3 is TGTGCCAGCAGCCAGGGGCAGGGTGAAGCTTTCTTT. This translates into CASSQGQGEAFF. Complete variable domain (other parts from reference TRBV9 and TRBJ1-1): DSGVTQTPKHLITATGQRVTLRCSPRSGDLSVYWYQQSLDQGLQFLIQYYNGEERAKGNILERFSAQQFPDLHSELNLSSLELGDSALYFCASSQGQGEAFFGQGTRLTVV.